Following are 28 T cell receptor beta chains from one sample sequenced in a study of cytomegalovirus exposure and HLA in healthy donors. Amplification used 60 Vbeta primers and 13 Jbeta primers. TCRdb's copy holds only in-frame clones and misses some; the assay was immunoSEQ multiplex PCR. This table has hundreds of thousands of clones, 82% appearing once. The sequencing sample was made of PBMCs. These receptors all stem from a middle-aged man in good health and CMV-seropositive.

The chain carries TRBV5-1 and TRBJ2-7, with D unresolved. The CDR3 covers 13 residues. The V and J ends lost 0 bases and 3 bases respectively, with 7 bases between them. Per the germline V gene, CDR1 is SGHRS and CDR2 is YFSETQ. CDR3 loop: CASSLDTIYEQYF. The CDR3, as DNA: TGCGCCAGCAGCTTGGACACGATCTACGAGCAGTACTTC.

This sequence joins TRBV19 and TRBJ1-2; weak D call: TRBD1 (5 bases). The V end was cut by 6 bases, the J end by 1 base, with 9 bases between. The CDR3 length is 13 residues. Germline V gene sequence: CDR1 LNHDA, CDR2 SQIVND (reference sequence). DNA of the CDR3: TGTGCCAGTAGCCCAGGGTATAACTATGGCTACACCTTC. Amino acid sequence: CASSPGYNYGYTF.

V and J are TRBV27 and TRBJ1-2, with D possibly TRBD1 on 5 matching bases. The CDR3 runs to 13 residues. The V gene's germline CDR1 is MNHEY and CDR2 SMNVEV (reference sequence). V lost 0 bases to trimming and J lost 5 bases, with 7 bases between them. Here the CDR3 DNA reads TGTGCCAGCAGTTTATCCGGGGGGTATGGCTACACCTTC. This translates into CASSLSGGYGYTF.

The rearrangement uses TRBV9 and TRBJ2-1; D is ambiguous. Germline values: CDR1 SGDLS, CDR2 YYNGEE. The germline V and J ends were trimmed by 0 bases and 9 bases, with 13 bases remaining between them. The CDR3 contains 14 residues. CDR3 in DNA: TGTGCCAGCAGCGTAGAGGCATTCTCAGGTGAGCAGTTCTTC. Its protein is CASSVEAFSGEQFF.

The V gene is TRBV10-3, the J gene TRBJ1-6, with 7 bases matching TRBD1. CDR1 and CDR2 from the germline V gene are ENHRY and SYGVKD. The CDR3 has 15 amino acids. V lost 5 bases to trimming and J lost 5 bases; unmatched junction nucleotides: 6. Here the CDR3 reads CAISLAGTDNSPLHF. CDR3 nucleotides: TGTGCCATCAGTCTAGCCGGGACAGATAATTCACCCCTCCACTTT.

The genes are TRBV27 and TRBJ2-2; tentatively, D is TRBD1 (6 bases). The V end lost 0 bases, the J end lost 1 base, and 9 bases lay between the germline ends. Germline assignment: CDR1 MNHEY and CDR2 SMNVEV (reference sequence). The CDR3 is made up of 16 amino acids. The CDR3 reads CASSLSRTENTGELFF. CDR3 DNA: TGTGCCAGCAGTTTATCGAGGACAGAGAACACCGGGGAGCTGTTTTTT.

The chain employs TRBV6-5 and TRBJ2-4, with 7 bases lining up with TRBD1. The CDR3 has 14 residues. V trimming: 2 bases; J trimming: 3 bases; junction bases outside the gene matches: 1. The V gene's germline CDR1 is MNHEY and CDR2 SVGAGI. CDR3 sequence: CASSYRQGKNIQYF. The DNA of the CDR3 is TGTGCCAGCAGTTACCGACAGGGCAAAAACATTCAGTACTTC.

This chain connects TRBV7-6 to TRBJ2-7; D perhaps matches TRBD1 (5 bases). From germline, CDR1 is SGHVS and CDR2 FNYEAQ. V was pared by 4 bases and J by 2 bases, with 12 bases between. There are 14 residues in the CDR3. CDR3 loop: CASSSAGKPYEQYF. The CDR3 coding sequence is TGTGCCAGCAGCTCGGCAGGGAAACCCTACGAGCAGTACTTC.

The chain employs TRBV30 and TRBJ1-5, with D possibly TRBD1 on 5 matching bases. The germline V gene encodes CDR1 GTSNPN and CDR2 SVGIG (reference sequence). This CDR3 comprises 13 residues. V was clipped by 0 bases and J by 7 bases, with 10 bases between them. The CDR3 loop is CAWSVPGNQPQHF. The CDR3 coding sequence is TGTGCCTGGAGTGTACCAGGGAACCAGCCCCAGCATTTT.

This clone was detected only once. The rearrangement links TRBV27 to TRBJ1-2; a weak D match, TRBD1 (6 bases). V lost 6 bases to trimming and J lost 3 bases, with 14 bases between them. The CDR3 consists of 14 residues. CDR1 is MNHEY and CDR2 is SMNVEV in the germline V gene (reference sequence). The DNA for the CDR3 is TGTGCCAGCAGGGCACAGGGTAGCTACTATGGCTACACCTTC. Its translation is CASRAQGSYYGYTF.

The chain uses TRBV13 and TRBJ1-1, with TRBD1 as a possible D gene (6 bases). The V end was cut by 3 bases, the J end by 1 base, with 15 bases between. CDR3 length: 16 amino acids. Germline-derived CDR1 and CDR2 are PRHDT and FYEKMQ (reference sequence). The CDR3 nucleotides are TGTGCCAGCAGCTTCGGGACACCCGACCGGAACACTGAAGCTTTCTTT. Protein product: CASSFGTPDRNTEAFF.

In this sample, this clone turned up once. The CDR3 coding sequence is TGTGCCAGCAGTTACTCAGTCTGGGGCAGCCCAGCAGGAGCTTTCTTT. Translation gives CASSYSVWGSPAGAFF. J is TRBJ1-1 and V is TRBV6-5; D possibly corresponds to TRBD1 (5 bases). Germline values: CDR1 MNHEY, CDR2 SVGAGI. This CDR3 spans 16 amino acids. V dropped 0 bases and J dropped 10 bases, with 21 bases sitting between them.

The chain is built from TRBV27 and TRBJ2-1, with a weak D call TRBD1 (5 bases). The V end lost 9 bases, the J end lost 9 bases, and 15 bases lay between the germline ends. Germline V gives CDR1 MNHEY, CDR2 SMNVEV (reference sequence). CDR3 size: 12 residues. The CDR3: CASWAGPREQFF. In nucleotides, the CDR3 is TGTGCCAGTTGGGCAGGGCCTCGTGAGCAGTTCTTC.

The chain has TRBV11-3 and TRBJ1-2; D is unresolved. CDR3 length equals 13 residues. Trimming removed 4 bases at V and 8 bases at J, with 14 bases between. Germline CDR1 is SGHNT and CDR2 is YENEEA. The CDR3 DNA follows: TGTGCCAGCAGCTCCTCAGGTGTAAGCGGCTACACCTTC. It specifies CASSSSGVSGYTF.

This sequence joins TRBV6-1 and TRBJ1-2; D possibly corresponds to TRBD1 (5 bases). The CDR3 is 15 residues long. V lost 3 bases to trimming and J lost 4 bases, with 15 bases between them. Germline V CDR1 and CDR2: MNHNS, SASEGT. The chain's CDR3 is CASSDRVGGPYGYTF. The CDR3 nucleotides are TGTGCCAGCAGTGACCGCGTCGGGGGACCCTATGGCTACACCTTC.

The chain combines TRBV25-1 with TRBJ1-2; 7 nucleotides match TRBD1. CDR1 and CDR2 from the germline V gene are MGHDK and SYGVNS. J was trimmed by 5 bases and V by 1 base; bases with no gene match: 10. This CDR3 has 16 residues. The CDR3 region has the DNA TGTGCCAGCAGTGAATGGGGACAGACTAGAGGATATGGCTACACCTTC. Protein product: CASSEWGQTRGYGYTF.

This clone has a handful of counts. The rearrangement uses TRBV6-1 and TRBJ2-1; D may be TRBD2 (5 bases). The CDR3 runs to 14 residues. V lost 6 bases to trimming and J lost 4 bases, with 13 bases between them. The germline CDR1 and CDR2 sequences are MNHNS and SASEGT. In DNA, the CDR3 is TGTGCCAGCAGGGCCCGGACTCAGTACAATGAGCAGTTCTTC. Its translation: CASRARTQYNEQFF.

Here the CDR3 DNA reads TGTGCCAGCTCATACGACACGAGCTCTGGAAACACCATATATTTT. This codes for CASSYDTSSGNTIYF. This rearrangement joins TRBV18 to TRBJ1-3, with D unclear. Trimming stripped 5 bases from V and 0 bases from J, with 11 bases between. CDR1 and CDR2 (germline): KGHSH, LQKENI. There are 15 residues in the CDR3.

This rearrangement joins TRBV7-9 to TRBJ2-2, with unresolved D. This CDR3 is 14 amino acids long. Between the trimmed V and J ends, which lost 1 base and 9 bases, there was a span of 12 bases. Per the germline V gene, CDR1 is SEHNR and CDR2 is FQNEAQ (reference sequence). The CDR3 DNA reads TGTGCCAGCAGCTTAGACTTGCCGAGCTGGGAGCTGTTTTTT. Translating it yields CASSLDLPSWELFF.

In DNA, the CDR3 is TGCGCCAGCAGCCCAAATTATAGCTCCTACGAGCAGTACTTC. This translates into CASSPNYSSYEQYF. The V gene is TRBV5-1, the J gene TRBJ2-7; D call uncertain. CDR1 SGHRS and CDR2 YFSETQ come from the germline V gene. CDR3 size: 14 residues. Trimming took 4 bases from V and 0 from J, leaving 11 bases between them.

The chain uses TRBV2 and TRBJ2-7, with D possibly TRBD1 on 6 matching bases. This CDR3 is 15 amino acids long. V was cut by 4 bases and J by 0 bases, with 13 bases left in between. Germline V gene lookup returns CDR1 SNHLY and CDR2 FYNNEI. Written as DNA, the CDR3 is TGTGCCAGCAGTGGACGGGACACCTTCTCCTACGAGCAGTACTTC. The encoded protein is CASSGRDTFSYEQYF.

CDR3 sequence (DNA): TGTGCCAGCAGCTTAAACCCGCAGGGCAATGAGCAGTTCTTC. Amino acid sequence: CASSLNPQGNEQFF. The genes are TRBV7-3 and TRBJ2-1; D is perhaps TRBD1 (5 bases). Looked up from germline, CDR1 is SGHTA and CDR2 is FQGTGA. Trimming shortened V by 1 base and J by 6 bases, and 10 bases separated the two germline ends. This CDR3 has 14 residues.

V and J are TRBV5-3 and TRBJ1-2; TRBD1 is a possible D gene (6 bases). TRBV5-3 carries the ORF label, with uncertain function. This CDR3 region has 17 residues. V was clipped by 4 bases and J by 0 bases, with 19 bases between them. This chain's CDR3 is CARSAPPSGQTNYGYTF. The CDR3 bases are TGTGCCAGAAGCGCTCCCCCCTCAGGACAGACTAACTATGGCTACACCTTC.

This clone was counted a few times. The chain carries TRBV7-9 and TRBJ1-2; D uncertain. Per the germline V gene, CDR1 is SEHNR and CDR2 is FQNEAQ (reference sequence). This CDR3 is 12 amino acids long. Deletions cut 3 bases from V and 4 bases from J, with 6 bases between. The CDR3 loop reads CASSLSSYGYTF. For the CDR3, the DNA is TGTGCCAGCAGCTTGTCCAGCTATGGCTACACCTTC.

The chain is built from TRBV7-6 and TRBJ1-1; 9 bases are shared with TRBD1. The V gene end was trimmed by 5 bases and the J gene end by 1 base; junction bases not matched to a gene: 5. This CDR3 comprises 15 residues. The germline V gene encodes CDR1 SGHVS and CDR2 FNYEAQ. The CDR3 sequence: CASSARQGENTEAFF. The CDR3 nucleotides are TGTGCCAGCAGCGCTAGACAGGGGGAGAACACTGAAGCTTTCTTT.

The rearrangement links TRBV5-6 to TRBJ1-2, with TRBD1 matching 8 bases. Germline V gene lookup returns CDR1 SGHDT and CDR2 YYEEEE. With 5 bases clipped from V and 4 bases from J, the junction kept 19 bases outside the gene matches. The CDR3 runs 18 residues. This chain's CDR3 is CASSSGTGLPKGPYGYTF. DNA for the CDR3: TGTGCCAGCAGTTCCGGGACAGGACTACCAAAAGGCCCCTATGGCTACACCTTC.

This clone was recorded a few times. This CDR3 reads CASSPSTPPGGEQYV. The CDR3, as DNA: TGTGCCAGCTCACCCTCCACGCCGCCAGGAGGCGAGCAGTACGTC. The rearrangement uses TRBV18 and TRBJ2-7, with D possibly TRBD2 on 5 matching bases. Germline V gene lookup returns CDR1 KGHSH and CDR2 LQKENI. This CDR3 is built from 15 residues. Deletions cut 3 bases from V and 6 bases from J, with 18 bases between.

This rearrangement joins TRBV10-2 to TRBJ2-3; possible D gene TRBD1, 5 bases. The ends were cut back, 8 bases at V and 0 bases at J, with 9 bases in the middle. CDR3 length: 13 residues. In germline, CDR1 is WSHSY, CDR2 SAAADI. Written as DNA, the CDR3 is TGCGCCAGCGCCGACAGTAGCACAGATACGCAGTATTTT. Its translation: CASADSSTDTQYF.